Included here is one T cell receptor (beta chain) sequence, with context. Antigen unknown. The data were taken from a study of T cell responses to AZD1222 COVID-19 vaccine. Libraries were prepared by immunoSEQ multiplex PCR; TCRdb keeps only in-frame clonotypes and omits some of them. The data hold tens of thousands of clones, with over 75% observed a single time. The CDR3 runs 17 residues. Germline V lookup: CDR1 SGHNT, CDR2 YENEEA. V lost 1 base to trimming and J lost 4 bases, with 18 bases between them. Second-dose intervals near 4 or 12 weeks were combined. Study-level results: Regions left unmutated in variants are reportedly the target of nearly half of spike-specific TCRs. Two doses of AZD1222 preceded a rise in Spike-specific TCR breadth and depth. After the peak T cell response, and only then, were repertoires sampled.

The sequences come from peripheral blood, collected 28 days after the second AZD1222 dose. V usage is TRBV11-3 and J usage is TRBJ2-3; no reliable D call. The TCR sequence derives from an adult who received the AZD1222 COVID-19 vaccine. The CDR3 region is CASSLGARTQQADTQYF. The CDR3 bases are TGTGCCAGCAGCTTAGGGGCTAGAACCCAGCAGGCAGATACGCAGTATTTT.